This T cell receptor (beta chain) was documented in a study of technical replicates of blood from a few donors. The CDR3 is made up of 13 amino acids. The V end was cut by 1 base, the J end by 6 bases, with 7 bases between. Per the germline V gene, CDR1 is SGHNT and CDR2 is YYREEE (reference sequence). Clones were sequenced by immunoSEQ multiplex PCR, and TCRdb holds only the in-frame ones, with some missing. The repertoire consists of roughly 82,000 clones, with under 96% occurring once and the leading ten covering 0.3% to 0.4%. V gene TRBV5-4 combines with J gene TRBJ1-4, with TRBD1 as a possible D gene (6 bases). The sequenced material came from T cells isolated from PBMCs. This TCR came from a human donor in good health. In nucleotides, the CDR3 is TGTGCCAGCAGCTTGCCAGGGGATGAAAAACTGTTTTTT. Residues: CASSLPGDEKLFF. Filled out from reference TRBV5-4 and TRBJ1-4, the complete variable domain reads ETGVTQSPTHLIKTRGQQVTLRCSSQSGHNTVSWYQQALGQGPQFIFQYYREEENGRGNFPPRFSGLQFPNYSSELNVNALELDDSALYLCASSLPGDEKLFFGSGTQLSVL.